Sequencing of this TCR beta chain was carried out in a study of blood T cell repertoires in COVID-19 (dated by TCRdb to between 2020 and 2021). Turning to the overall study: Samples covering the acute and convalescent phases of COVID-19 were provided by collaborators in the United States, Italy and Spain. The samples were drawn from the first 160 participants of the ongoing ImmuneRACE study and from 950 to 1,500 subjects provided by 6 global collaborators. Sample metadata almost always included a de-identified subject ID, COVID-19 status, age in years and sex. The material from the prospective study consisted of cDNA or gDNA derived from T cells, B-cell-depleted T cells, or PBMCs. The repertoires were released in a freely available public database meant as a resource for research on the immune response to SARS-CoV-2. Subjects who had been exposed to COVID-19, were actively infected with it, or had recovered from it provided the deeply sampled blood TCRbeta repertoires that made up the dataset. Where available, HLA class I and class II types were taken from metadata supplied by the sample provider and were not determined by assay-based typing.

What the research found in general, with its limitations: How much clinical and demographic metadata was included differed by source and by participant, and the metadata was provided uncurated.

Reading the germline V gene gives CDR1 SGDLS and CDR2 YYNGEE. Here V drops 3 bases and J drops 5 bases, and the junction holds 7 bases not matched to any gene. There are 15 amino acids in the CDR3, from cysteine to phenylalanine inclusive. Only the CDR3 DNA is retained, 45 bases long and in frame from the first base. Whole blood was collected in K2EDTA tubes by collaborating institutions according to the institutions' own protocols. For TCRbeta analysis, collaborators shipped samples as frozen whole blood, isolated PBMCs, or DNA extracted from either of those sample types. A note on this clone: No cognate antigen has been identified for it. The sample holds no much larger clone one base away, and base qualities are not on file.

TCRbeta CDR3 regions were amplified from genomic DNA using the immunoSEQ Assay, a bias-controlled multiplex PCR. Per the source publication's procedure: Nucleated cell counts per sample were estimated from amplification of reference gene primers within the assay. To quantify the absolute abundance of each unique TCRbeta CDR3 rearrangement, sequence reads were collapsed and filtered. For each sample, productive Simpson clonality was calculated as the square root of Simpson's diversity index across productive rearrangements. Not all clones reach the TCRdb copy of this immuneACCESS table, which keeps in-frame sequences only. Checked studies attribute under half of the gap to unresolved V genes and leave the rest unexplained. The D gene and trimming were derived from the DNA, and the V and J assignments and clone size from that table. This sample comprises around 250,000 clones, roughly nine tenths of them detected only once. The ten largest clones capture approximately 6.2% of the sample.

The rearrangement combines TRBV9 with TRBJ2-3, with 9 bases matching TRBD1. Source material: peripheral blood. The receptor was derived from a man aged 55 to 70 with acute or convalescent COVID-19. The nucleotide sequence is given as TGTGCCAGCAGCGCTCCGGGACAGGGCATAGATACGCAGTATTTT. Translated, it gives CASSAPGQGIDTQYF.